These 11 T cell receptor beta chains came from one sample sequenced in a study of response to subunit inactivated influenza vaccine. TCRdb used MiXCR to reprocess the RT-PCR reads, holding one entry per CDR3 protein. The table has hundreds of thousands of distinct CDR3 sequences, more than 15% seen once. The sequences come from PBMCs from blood, collected approximately 12 days after vaccination. These receptors all stem from a man aged 50-59 years who received an inactivated influenza vaccine.

This clonotype has a count of ten or more. The chain combines TRBV7-9 with TRBJ1-2, with 9 bases lining up with TRBD1. CDR1 and CDR2 (germline): SEHNR, FQNEAQ (reference sequence). The V and J ends lost 1 base and 6 bases, in that order; junction bases with no gene match: 3. The CDR3 length is 14 residues. CDR3 coding DNA: TGTGCCAGCAGCTTAGTACAGGGGGCCGATGGCTACACCTTC. Amino acids: CASSLVQGADGYTF.

This clonotype showed up just a few times. The chain has TRBV5-1 and TRBJ2-3; TRBD1 is a possible D gene (6 bases). Germline CDR1 and CDR2: SGHRS and YFSETQ. The CDR3 spans 14 residues. V lost 4 bases and J lost 1, with 10 bases in between. CDR3 sequence reads: CASSPRQGTDTQYF. The CDR3 bases are TGCGCCAGCAGCCCCAGACAGGGCACAGATACGCAGTATTTT.

The gene calls are TRBV7-2 and TRBJ2-2; 11 bases are a match to TRBD1. The germline V gene encodes CDR1 SGHTA and CDR2 FQGNSA. The CDR3 consists of 16 residues. V dropped 3 bases and J dropped 4; count of bases not matched to a gene: 4. This CDR3 reads CASSFRGTGGTGELFF. CDR3 DNA: TGTGCCAGCAGCTTCCGGGGGACAGGGGGCACCGGGGAGCTGTTTTTT.

This clonotype was found a few times. The chain recombines TRBV6-2 or TRBV6-3 with TRBJ2-7; 7 nucleotides align to TRBD2. Germline V gives CDR1 MNHEY, CDR2 SVGEGT. Trimming took 4 bases from V and 6 from J; bases not matched to a gene: 15. The CDR3 extends over 16 amino acids. As DNA, the CDR3 is TGTGCCAGCAGTTCGGGGGGACCAGATTCAGTGCGCGAGCAGTACTTC. It yields the protein CASSSGGPDSVREQYF.

The chain has TRBV20-1 and TRBJ2-7, with D perhaps TRBD2 (5 bases). V lost 5 bases to trimming and J lost 2 bases, with 25 bases between them. The CDR3 covers 17 residues. Germline V gene lookup returns CDR1 DFQATT and CDR2 SNEGSKA (reference sequence). CDR3 protein: CSAPPPQAGLGAYEQYF. The CDR3 DNA follows: TGCAGTGCTCCACCCCCTCAAGCAGGCCTCGGGGCCTACGAGCAGTACTTC.

The V and J genes are TRBV7-2 and TRBJ2-7; perhaps TRBD2 as D (6 bases). This CDR3 is built from 13 residues. Between the trimmed V and J ends, which lost 3 bases and 5 bases, there was a span of 11 bases. Germline V CDR1 and CDR2: SGHTA, FQGNSA. This CDR3 reads CASSFRPGDEQYF. The CDR3 coding sequence is TGTGCCAGCAGCTTCCGTCCGGGAGACGAGCAGTACTTC.

The chain uses TRBV5-6 and TRBJ2-2; 8 bases are shared with TRBD2. Trimming removed 0 bases from V and 6 bases from J; junction bases left unmatched: 10. The CDR3 sequence is 17 residues long. Germline V gene sequence: CDR1 SGHDT, CDR2 YYEEEE. The CDR3 DNA reads TGTGCCAGCAGCTTGGAGCAGAGCGGGAGTTCCCCCGGGGAGCTGTTTTTT. Translated, it gives CASSLEQSGSSPGELFF.

The chain links TRBV12-3 or TRBV12-4 to TRBJ2-1; 7 nucleotides agree with TRBD2. The V segment lost 3 bases and the J segment 3 bases; nucleotides outside the gene matches: 2. The CDR3 runs 14 residues. The CDR3 coding sequence is TGTGCCAGCAGTTTCCGGACTAGCTACAATGAGCAGTTCTTC. It codes for CASSFRTSYNEQFF.

This clonotype was found a few times. V usage is TRBV9 and J usage is TRBJ2-1; perhaps TRBD2 as D (6 bases). The CDR3 is 17 amino acids. V shed 0 bases and J shed 4 bases, with 17 bases lying between them. CDR1 is SGDLS, CDR2 YYNGEE, per germline. The CDR3 nucleotides are TGTGCCAGCAGCGTAGGGGGGTTGGAGGGGCCATACAATGAGCAGTTCTTC. Translating it yields CASSVGGLEGPYNEQFF.

This clonotype was seen a handful of times. V is TRBV12-3 or TRBV12-4 and J is TRBJ2-1; 7 bases line up with TRBD1. Trimming removed 5 bases from V and 8 bases from J; junction bases left unmatched: 9. The CDR3 has 14 amino acids. DNA for the CDR3: TGTGCCAGCAGTCCGACGACAGACAGGGATGAGCAGTTCTTC. Its translation is CASSPTTDRDEQFF.

This clonotype was picked up a small number of times. The rearrangement joins TRBV27 to TRBJ2-1, with 9 positions matching TRBD2. This CDR3 region has 15 residues. J lost 4 bases, V lost 11 bases, and 12 bases had no gene match. Germline CDR1 is MNHEY and CDR2 is SMNVEV (reference sequence). The CDR3 DNA reads TGTGCCCGACCTCAAGCGGGGGGAGTTTACAATGAGCAGTTCTTC. Translated, it gives CARPQAGGVYNEQFF.